This T cell receptor beta chain emerged from a study of CD8+ T cells in alopecia areata. The sequencing template was cDNA reverse transcribed from extracted RNA. Using immunoSEQ multiplex PCR, the repertoire was profiled, and TCRdb retains in-frame clones only, with some absent. The data contain approximately 100,000 clones, around 44% of them singletons. Specimens obtained from alopecia areata patients comprised lesional scalp punch biopsies and peripheral blood. Cell sorting on a FACSAria was used to separate CD4+ and CD8+ T cells from the PBMCs. Regarding the study as a whole: When scalp samples are sequenced, resident alphabeta T cells of normal skin are also captured. Affected scalp, especially in alopecia totalis/universalis, had a higher clonality than normal scalp did.

The CDR3 contains 10 residues. V lost 7 bases to trimming and J lost 8 bases, with 8 bases between them. Germline loops: CDR1 SQVTM, CDR2 ANQGSEA. This clone has a handful of counts. Its target is not known. The chain carries TRBV29-1 and TRBJ1-4; D is unclear. Sequenced material: CD4+ T cells sorted from blood. This TCR derives from a human donor with alopecia areata. The CDR3 spells CSALGEKLFF. The CDR3, as DNA: TGCAGCGCCCTGGGGGAAAAACTGTTTTTT. Using reference TRBV29-1 and TRBJ1-4 for the parts outside the CDR3, the full variable domain is SAVISQKPSRDICQRGTSLTIQCQVDSQVTMMFWYRQQPGQSLTLIATANQGSEATYESGFVIDKFPISRPNLTFSTLTVSNMSPEDSSIYLCSALGEKLFFGSGTQLSVL.